This T cell receptor (beta chain) was identified in a study of T cells in women clearing cervical HPV infection. Across the whole study: Case blood was drawn a median 149 days after lesion detection. Findings and caveats of the study: TRBV6-7 abundance was lower in cases than controls (roughly 0.12% versus 0.15%).

Germline CDR1 SNHLY, CDR2 FYNNEI. The length of the CDR3 is 15 residues. Average input was approximately 1,100 ng genomic DNA for immunoSEQ TCR beta CDR3 amplification. Here immunoSEQ multiplex PCR was the method, and the copy in TCRdb shows in-frame clones only, minus some. The table lists fewer than 30,000 clones. In regard to this clone: The target antigen is unknown. Read coverage stops 3 residues before the CDR3 terminus; the germline J gene supplies the remainder.

V gene TRBV2 combines with J gene TRBJ1-2, with D possibly being TRBD1 (5 bases). The origin of this receptor is a woman between 18 and 70 years old with a cervical HPV16 infection that either progressed to CIN3+ or cleared (not recorded which). The specimen sequenced was blood buffy coat. This CDR3 is CASRAQGFQTYDYTF. CDR3 DNA, as far as it was read: TGTGCCAGCAGGGCTCAGGGCTTTCAAACCTACGAC.